These 24 T cell receptor beta chains originate from one sample sequenced in a study of cytomegalovirus exposure and HLA in healthy donors. TCRdb's copy holds only in-frame clones and misses some; the assay was immunoSEQ multiplex PCR. The sample yields 57,000 or so clones, around 90% seen once. Sequencing was performed on PBMCs. These receptors came from a woman in her 30s in good health and CMV-seronegative.

This clone occurred once. V is TRBV19 and J is TRBJ1-5; D is uncertain. The CDR3 extends over 14 amino acids. With 2 bases removed from V and 2 bases from J, the gap between germline ends came to 7 bases. In germline, CDR1 is LNHDA, CDR2 SQIVND (reference sequence). CDR3: CASSIMGGNQPQHF. For the CDR3, the DNA is TGTGCCAGTAGTATAATGGGCGGCAATCAGCCCCAGCATTTT. Full variable domain (rest looked up from reference TRBV19 and TRBJ1-5): DGGITQSPKYLFRKEGQNVTLSCEQNLNHDAMYWYRQDPGQGLRLIYYSQIVNDFQKGDIAEGYSVSREKKESFPLTVTSAQKNPTAFYLCASSIMGGNQPQHFGDGTRLSIL.

The CDR3 DNA follows: TGTGCCAGCAGCGTAGTGGGAGCCTCCTACAATGAGCAGTTCTTC. Protein product: CASSVVGASYNEQFF. J is TRBJ2-1 and V is TRBV9; maybe TRBD2 (5 bases). The CDR3 totals 15 residues. V gave up 0 bases and J gave up 0 bases, with 7 bases separating them. The germline gives CDR1 SGDLS, CDR2 YYNGEE.

The chain is built from TRBV5-1 and TRBJ2-1, with 11 bases matching TRBD2. The CDR3 has 17 amino acids. CDR1 is SGHRS and CDR2 is YFSETQ in the germline V gene. The trim removed 8 bases at V and 5 bases at J, leaving 15 bases unmatched. CDR3 region: CASRPYLAGGADNEQFF. The CDR3 nucleotides read TGCGCCAGTAGGCCTTACCTAGCGGGAGGCGCGGACAATGAGCAGTTCTTC.

V is TRBV30 and J is TRBJ2-3; 7 bases are shared with TRBD1. V lost 0 bases to trimming and J lost 0 bases; unmatched junction nucleotides: 0. The germline gives CDR1 GTSNPN, CDR2 SVGIG (reference sequence). The CDR3 is 14 residues long. In nucleotides, the CDR3 is TGTGCCTGGAGTGTGGGACAGAGCACAGATACGCAGTATTTT. Amino acids: CAWSVGQSTDTQYF.

The chain joins TRBV5-1 to TRBJ2-2, with a tentative D call TRBD1 (5 bases). This CDR3 has 16 residues. V lost 3 bases and J lost 6, with 18 bases in between. Germline CDR1 is SGHRS and CDR2 is YFSETQ. The CDR3 reads CASSSALGASSGELFF. The CDR3 nucleotides are TGCGCCAGCAGCTCCGCCCTTGGGGCCTCATCCGGGGAGCTGTTTTTT. The whole variable domain, filled in from reference TRBV5-1 and TRBJ2-2, reads KAGVTQTPRYLIKTRGQQVTLSCSPISGHRSVSWYQQTPGQGLQFLFEYFSETQRNKGNFPGRFSGRQFSNSRSEMNVSTLELGDSALYLCASSSALGASSGELFFGEGSRLTVL.

The V call is TRBV5-5, the J call TRBJ2-1; 8 nucleotides match TRBD2. Germline V gives CDR1 SGHKS, CDR2 YYEKEE (reference sequence). Unmatched junction bases numbered 4, after V lost 4 bases and J lost 4 bases. This CDR3 is 14 amino acids long. CDR3 DNA: TGTGCCAGCAGCCCTTCGGGGGGGTACAATGAGCAGTTCTTC. Its protein is CASSPSGGYNEQFF.

The rearrangement links TRBV6-6 to TRBJ1-3; 7 nucleotides match TRBD1. The germline gives CDR1 MNHNY, CDR2 SVGAGI (reference sequence). The CDR3 sequence is 13 residues long. J gave up 2 bases and V 5 bases, and 0 bases lay outside the gene matches. CDR3 protein: CASSQGAGNTIYF. CDR3 bases: TGTGCCAGCAGTCAGGGGGCTGGAAACACCATATATTTT.

There are a few counts of this clone. The chain combines TRBV5-6 with TRBJ1-3; no reliable D call. Germline V gene data show CDR1 as SGHDT and CDR2 as YYEEEE. V dropped 4 bases and J dropped 1 base, with 12 bases sitting between them. This CDR3 region has 15 residues. The CDR3 DNA reads as TGTGCCAGCAGCCGTAGCTCCGGGTCTGGAAACACCATATATTTT. Its translation is CASSRSSGSGNTIYF.

This clone appeared once. The chain employs TRBV5-1 and TRBJ2-1, with 16 positions matching TRBD2. J was trimmed by 5 bases and V by 2 bases; bases with no gene match: 10. This CDR3 spans 19 amino acids. The germline V gene has CDR1 SGHRS and CDR2 YFSETQ. DNA of the CDR3: TGCGCCAGCAGCTTAAGGGGACTAGCGGGAGGGTACTTTAACAATGAGCAGTTCTTC. This translates into CASSLRGLAGGYFNNEQFF.

V usage is TRBV29-1 and J usage is TRBJ2-3, with D possibly matching TRBD2 (5 bases). The germline CDR1 and CDR2 sequences are SQVTM and ANQGSEA. The CDR3 consists of 12 residues. Between the trimmed V and J ends, which lost 4 bases and 6 bases, there was a span of 11 bases. CDR3 nucleotides: TGCAGCGTTGTGACTATGGTGGATACGCAGTATTTT. Amino acids: CSVVTMVDTQYF.

The chain has TRBV11-2 and TRBJ2-7; perhaps TRBD2 as D (5 bases). Germline V gene data show CDR1 as SGHAT and CDR2 as FQNNGV. The germline V and J ends were trimmed by 5 bases and 3 bases, with 11 bases remaining between them. This CDR3 has 13 residues. The CDR3 reads CASSARTGYEQYF. CDR3 bases: TGTGCCAGCAGCGCGAGGACTGGCTACGAGCAGTACTTC.

This sequence joins TRBV11-2 and TRBJ1-1; no definite D call. With 4 bases removed from V and 3 bases from J, the gap between germline ends came to 6 bases. Germline V gives CDR1 SGHAT, CDR2 FQNNGV. This CDR3 spans 12 amino acids. The DNA of the CDR3 is TGTGCCAGCAGCTCGAGGTACACTGAAGCTTTCTTT. This sequence encodes CASSSRYTEAFF.

The chain carries TRBV10-3 and TRBJ1-1; D perhaps matches TRBD1 (5 bases). This CDR3 is 14 amino acids long. Germline lookup yields CDR1 ENHRY and CDR2 SYGVKD. V gave up 7 bases and J gave up 4 bases, with 16 bases separating them. The CDR3 loop reads CAITGDLAGTEAFF. CDR3 coding DNA: TGTGCCATCACCGGGGACTTGGCCGGCACTGAAGCTTTCTTT.

The rearrangement joins TRBV28 to TRBJ1-5; the D gene is possibly TRBD1 (6 bases). The CDR3 length is 16 residues. V was trimmed by 8 bases and J by 2 bases, leaving 19 bases between them. The germline gives CDR1 MDHEN, CDR2 SYDVKM. The CDR3 bases are TGTGCCAGCCATAAAAGTCCCCGGACAGGCAATCAGCCCCAGCATTTT. Translation gives CASHKSPRTGNQPQHF.

The chain is built from TRBV5-6 and TRBJ2-2; D may be TRBD2 (6 bases). The germline V gene has CDR1 SGHDT and CDR2 YYEEEE. Trimming pared 7 bases from V and 9 bases from J, leaving 16 bases between. The CDR3 sequence is 13 residues long. CDR3 amino acids: CASGSSGRWELFF. The CDR3 bases are TGTGCCAGCGGCAGTAGCGGTCGATGGGAGCTGTTTTTT. Supplemented by reference TRBV5-6 and TRBJ2-2, the full variable domain reads DAGVTQSPTHLIKTRGQQVTLRCSPKSGHDTVSWYQQALGQGPQFIFQYYEEEERQRGNFPDRFSGHQFPNYSSELNVNALLLGDSALYLCASGSSGRWELFFGEGSRLTVL.

This chain connects TRBV13 to TRBJ2-7, with 14 nucleotides matching TRBD2. CDR1 is PRHDT, CDR2 FYEKMQ, per germline (reference sequence). The CDR3 is 16 residues long. After removal of 4 bases from V and 5 bases from J, the junction contained 7 bases not matched to a gene. CDR3 sequence reads: CASSSRLAGGQNEQYF. The DNA of the CDR3 is TGTGCCAGCAGCTCAAGACTAGCGGGAGGGCAGAACGAGCAGTACTTC. Full variable domain (outside the CDR3, taken from reference TRBV13 and TRBJ2-7): AAGVIQSPRHLIKEKRETATLKCYPIPRHDTVYWYQQGPGQDPQFLISFYEKMQSDKGSIPDRFSAQQFSDYHSELNMSSLELGDSALYFCASSSRLAGGQNEQYFGPGTRLTVT.

The chain carries TRBV5-6 and TRBJ2-7; D gene ambiguous. V was clipped by 3 bases and J by 1 base, with 8 bases between them. The germline gives CDR1 SGHDT, CDR2 YYEEEE. The CDR3 covers 13 residues. The DNA for the CDR3 is TGTGCCAGCAGCTGGGCCGGTTCCTACGAGCAGTACTTC. It yields the protein CASSWAGSYEQYF.

V gene TRBV5-1 combines with J gene TRBJ2-1; 11 bases are a match to TRBD1. The germline V gene encodes CDR1 SGHRS and CDR2 YFSETQ. The CDR3 has 15 amino acids. V shed 4 bases and J 7 bases; nucleotides not matched to a gene: 7. The CDR3 DNA reads TGCGCCAGCAGCCCTGGACAGGGGGCGTGGAATGAGCAGTTCTTC. Translation: CASSPGQGAWNEQFF.

The rearrangement joins TRBV7-9 to TRBJ2-1; 7 bases line up with TRBD1. With V trimmed by 5 bases and J by 6 bases, 16 bases remained unmatched. The length of the CDR3 is 17 residues. Germline V gene lookup returns CDR1 SEHNR and CDR2 FQNEAQ (reference sequence). The CDR3 here is CASSQDLGQLHRNEQFF. CDR3 nucleotides: TGTGCCAGCAGCCAAGACCTGGGACAGCTTCATCGCAATGAGCAGTTCTTC.

J is TRBJ2-1 and V is TRBV5-8; the match to TRBD1 covers 10 bases. Trimming cost V 2 bases and J 6 bases; bases outside gene matches: 8. The CDR3 is 16 amino acids. CDR1 and CDR2 (germline): SGHTS, YDEGEE. The CDR3 DNA sequence: TGTGCCAGCAGCTTCTTTGGGGACAGGGGATTCAATGAGCAGTTCTTC. Translating it yields CASSFFGDRGFNEQFF.

V and J are TRBV7-3 and TRBJ2-1, with 7 nucleotides matching TRBD2. The CDR3 is 15 amino acids. The V gene end was trimmed by 2 bases and the J gene end by 5 bases; junction bases not matched to a gene: 6. Germline loops: CDR1 SGHTA, CDR2 FQGTGA. The CDR3 nucleotides read TGTGCCAGCAGCTTAGGTAGCGGGCTGAACAATGAGCAGTTCTTC. This codes for CASSLGSGLNNEQFF.

This rearrangement joins TRBV9 to TRBJ2-7; TRBD2 might be the D (6 bases). The germline CDR1 and CDR2 sequences are SGDLS and YYNGEE. V was cut by 0 bases and J by 5 bases, with 15 bases left in between. This CDR3 contains 15 residues. The CDR3 sequence: CASSVDGRGSDEQYF. CDR3 sequence (DNA): TGTGCCAGCAGCGTAGACGGGAGAGGGTCGGACGAGCAGTACTTC.

V and J are TRBV5-1 and TRBJ2-5; no clear D. This CDR3 contains 13 residues. The V gene lost 1 base and the J gene lost 5 bases, with 9 bases spanning the gap. Germline V CDR1 and CDR2: SGHRS, YFSETQ. CDR3 DNA: TGCGCCAGCAGCTTGTCTTCCGGGGAGACCCAGTACTTC. Encoded protein: CASSLSSGETQYF.

The V call is TRBV28, the J call TRBJ2-7; tentatively, D is TRBD2 (6 bases). Germline lookup yields CDR1 MDHEN and CDR2 SYDVKM. V gave up 7 bases and J gave up 0 bases, with 13 bases separating them. CDR3 length: 14 residues. In nucleotides, the CDR3 is TGTGCCAGCAACCCCTGGCGGGACTCCTACGAGCAGTACTTC. It translates to CASNPWRDSYEQYF.